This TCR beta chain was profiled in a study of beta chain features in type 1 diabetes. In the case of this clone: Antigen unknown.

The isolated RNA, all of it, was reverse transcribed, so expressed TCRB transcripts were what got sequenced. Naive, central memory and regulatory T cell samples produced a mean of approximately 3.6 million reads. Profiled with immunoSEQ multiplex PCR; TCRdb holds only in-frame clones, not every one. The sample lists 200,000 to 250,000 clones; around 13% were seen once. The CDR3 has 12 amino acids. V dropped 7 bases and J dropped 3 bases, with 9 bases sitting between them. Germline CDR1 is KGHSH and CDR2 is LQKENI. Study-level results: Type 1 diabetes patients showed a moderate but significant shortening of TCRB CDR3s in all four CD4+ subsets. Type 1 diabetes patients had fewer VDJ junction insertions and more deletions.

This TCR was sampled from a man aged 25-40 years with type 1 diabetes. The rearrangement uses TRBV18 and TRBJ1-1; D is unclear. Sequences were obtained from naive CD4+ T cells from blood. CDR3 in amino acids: CASCRVDTEAFF. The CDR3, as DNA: TGTGCCAGCTGCCGGGTGGACACTGAAGCTTTCTTT. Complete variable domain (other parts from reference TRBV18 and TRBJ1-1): NAGVMQNPRHLVRRRGQEARLRCSPMKGHSHVYWYRQLPEEGLKFMVYLQKENIIDESGMPKERFSAEFPKEGPSILRIQQVVRGDSAAYFCASCRVDTEAFFGQGTRLTVV.